These 28 T cell receptor beta chains originate from one sample sequenced in a study of blood T cell dynamics during melanoma immunotherapy. The table came from immunoSEQ multiplex PCR; TCRdb's copy has only in-frame clones and leaves some out. Altogether about 7,300 clones are present, over 65% being singletons, with the ten largest covering about 15%. Time point specified: week 3, after first cycle of checkpoint inhibitor. The starting material was blood, obtained from a patient treated with checkpoint blockade. The receptors come from a human donor with melanoma.

This sequence joins TRBV4-2 and TRBJ2-5; tentatively, D is TRBD2 (6 bases). Trimming removed 1 base from V and 2 bases from J, with 14 bases in between. The CDR3 sequence is 16 residues long. CDR1 LGHNA and CDR2 YNFKEQ come from the germline V gene. CDR3 sequence reads: CASSQGVRTKQETQYF. Written as DNA, the CDR3 is TGTGCCAGCAGCCAAGGGGTACGGACTAAACAAGAGACCCAGTACTTC.

The chain is built from TRBV7-9 and TRBJ2-7; possibly TRBD2 for D (6 bases). Trimming stripped 1 base from V and 2 bases from J, with 9 bases between. Germline CDR1 reads SEHNR; CDR2 reads FQNEAQ (reference sequence). This CDR3 comprises 14 residues. The CDR3 coding sequence is TGTGCCAGCAGCTTAGGCGGGGCCACCTACGAGCAGTACTTC. Amino acids: CASSLGGATYEQYF.

DNA for the CDR3: TGCGCCAGCAGCTTGGCTCGAAGTACGTACGAGCAGTACTTC. It specifies CASSLARSTYEQYF. This chain connects TRBV5-1 to TRBJ2-7; no clear D gene. The CDR3 runs to 14 residues. The germline CDR1 and CDR2 sequences are SGHRS and YFSETQ. The V gene lost 0 bases and the J gene lost 4 bases, with 11 bases spanning the gap.

The chain couples TRBV6-6 to TRBJ2-3; 9 bases agree with TRBD2. The germline V gene encodes CDR1 MNHNY and CDR2 SVGAGI (reference sequence). The V gene end was trimmed by 3 bases and the J gene end by 4 bases; junction bases not matched to a gene: 5. This CDR3 is built from 15 residues. The CDR3 DNA follows: TGTGCCAGCAGTTATCAGCGGGGGGCGGCAGATACGCAGTATTTT. Protein product: CASSYQRGAADTQYF.

The chain joins TRBV6-5 to TRBJ2-2; D may correspond to TRBD1 or TRBD2 (5 bases each). Trimming pared 0 bases from V and 4 bases from J, leaving 12 bases between. Germline CDR1 is MNHEY and CDR2 is SVGAGI. CDR3 size: 16 residues. The CDR3 here is CASSYSIEGPTGELFF. CDR3 nucleotide sequence: TGTGCCAGCAGTTACTCGATAGAGGGGCCCACCGGGGAGCTGTTTTTT.

The J gene is TRBJ2-5, the V gene TRBV19; D remains unclear. Trimming removed 0 bases at V and 2 bases at J, with 4 bases between. Germline V gene lookup returns CDR1 LNHDA and CDR2 SQIVND (reference sequence). CDR3 size: 13 residues. The chain's CDR3 is CASSIDEQETQYF. The CDR3 DNA is TGTGCCAGTAGTATAGATGAGCAAGAGACCCAGTACTTC.

The chain is built from TRBV6-1 and TRBJ2-3; TRBD1 matches at 7 bases. The CDR3 consists of 13 residues. Germline lookup yields CDR1 MNHNS and CDR2 SASEGT. Trimming cost V 8 bases and J 1 base; bases outside gene matches: 3. Here the CDR3 reads CASERGRTDTQYF. CDR3 nucleotide sequence: TGTGCCAGCGAGAGGGGGCGCACAGATACGCAGTATTTT.

This clone was counted between two and nine times. This chain uses TRBV2 with TRBJ2-5; the D gene could be TRBD1 or TRBD2 (5 bases each). The germline gives CDR1 SNHLY, CDR2 FYNNEI. This CDR3 is 13 amino acids long. The V end lost 11 bases, the J end lost 3 bases, and 16 bases lay between the germline ends. CDR3 loop: CAGGSGREETQYF. CDR3 sequence (DNA): TGTGCCGGAGGCTCGGGGCGCGAAGAGACCCAGTACTTC.

This clone has only one observation. The junction and the germline gene differ at one end; a read error may be behind it. Other nucleotide sequences in the sample specify the same CDR3. J is TRBJ2-2 and V is TRBV6-5; D gene unclear. Germline CDR1 and CDR2: MNHEY and SVGAGI. The CDR3 extends over 16 amino acids. The CDR3 loop reads CASSSRHRPNTGELFF. CDR3 in DNA: TGTGCTAGCAGTTCCCGACACCGACCGAACACCGGGGAGCTGTTTTTT.

The rearrangement uses TRBV16 and TRBJ1-1; no firm D call. The CDR3 sequence is 14 residues long. Trimming stripped 4 bases from V and 1 base from J, with 10 bases between. From germline, CDR1 is KGHSY and CDR2 FQNENV. CDR3 residues: CASSPRPENTEAFF. As DNA, the CDR3 is TGTGCCAGCAGCCCCCGCCCTGAGAACACTGAAGCTTTCTTT. The full variable domain, rest sourced from reference TRBV16 and TRBJ1-1, is GEEVAQTPKHLVRGEGQKAKLYCAPIKGHSYVFWYQQVLKNEFKFLISFQNENVFDETGMPKERFSAKCLPNSPCSLEIQATKLEDSAVYFCASSPRPENTEAFFGQGTRLTVV.

This clone was detected a few times. The chain employs TRBV6-1 and TRBJ1-5; 11 bases are shared with TRBD1. V shed 5 bases, J shed 6 bases, and the junction held 6 bases outside the gene matches. The length of the CDR3 is 15 residues. CDR1 is MNHNS, CDR2 SASEGT, per germline. The CDR3 DNA follows: TGTGCCAGCAGTTGGACAGGGGGCGTCTCTCAGCCCCAGCATTTT. Amino acid sequence: CASSWTGGVSQPQHF.

V is TRBV2 and J is TRBJ2-1; tentative D call: TRBD1 (5 bases). Per the germline V gene, CDR1 is SNHLY and CDR2 is FYNNEI. Trimming took 8 bases from V and 4 from J, leaving 15 bases between them. The CDR3 is 14 amino acids. DNA for the CDR3: TGTGCCAGCCCTGGAAAGGGGTCTTACAATGAGCAGTTCTTC. This translates into CASPGKGSYNEQFF.

CDR3 nucleotides: TGTGCCAGCAGCTTAGAAGGACAGGAAGAGACCCAGTACTTC. It encodes CASSLEGQEETQYF. The genes are TRBV11-3 and TRBJ2-5, with 7 nucleotides matching TRBD1. This CDR3 region has 14 residues. The germline gives CDR1 SGHNT, CDR2 YENEEA. The V and J ends lost 0 bases and 3 bases, in that order; junction bases with no gene match: 1.

The chain couples TRBV6-4 to TRBJ2-3; D gene ambiguous. Trimming took off 4 bases at V and 4 bases at J, with 15 bases between the two ends. There are 15 residues in the CDR3. Germline V gene sequence: CDR1 MRHNA, CDR2 SNTAGT. The CDR3 here is CASSAQGFGADTQYF. The CDR3, as DNA: TGTGCCAGCAGTGCCCAAGGGTTTGGGGCAGATACGCAGTATTTT.

The chain carries TRBV6-5 and TRBJ1-1, with D uncertain. The CDR3 is 14 amino acids. CDR1 and CDR2 (germline): MNHEY, SVGAGI. Deletions cut 7 bases from V and 4 bases from J, with 16 bases between. CDR3 in amino acids: CASKQGLIGTEAFF. The CDR3 DNA reads TGTGCCAGCAAGCAAGGTTTGATAGGCACTGAAGCTTTCTTT.

The chain joins TRBV5-1 to TRBJ2-3; 8 nucleotides align to TRBD2. Germline V CDR1 and CDR2: SGHRS, YFSETQ. V lost 0 bases, J lost 7 bases, and 7 bases stayed unmatched. This CDR3 comprises 15 residues. The DNA of the CDR3 is TGCGCCAGCAGCTTGGTTACGGGGGGGCAACATACGCAGTATTTT. Its translation is CASSLVTGGQHTQYF. The full variable domain, with the rest looked up from reference TRBV5-1 and TRBJ2-3, is KAGVTQTPRYLIKTRGQQVTLSCSPISGHRSVSWYQQTPGQGLQFLFEYFSETQRNKGNFPGRFSGRQFSNSRSEMNVSTLELGDSALYLCASSLVTGGQHTQYFGPGTRLTVL.

The CDR3 is CASSPYSRQTRRAQGTFF. The DNA of the CDR3 is TGTGCCAGCAGCCCGTACTCCAGACAGACCCGTCGTGCGCAGGGGACTTTCTTT. The rearrangement joins TRBV5-4 to TRBJ1-1, with a possible D match to TRBD1 (6 bases). Germline assignment: CDR1 SGHNT and CDR2 YYREEE (reference sequence). The CDR3 has 18 residues. V lost 4 bases and J 12 bases, leaving 34 bases between the germline ends.

The genes are TRBV5-1 and TRBJ2-3; no definite D call. Germline assignment: CDR1 SGHRS and CDR2 YFSETQ. The CDR3 contains 15 residues. The V end lost 4 bases, the J end lost 0 bases, and 12 bases lay between the germline ends. The CDR3 protein is CASSPRTRSTDTQYF. The DNA of the CDR3 is TGCGCCAGCAGCCCGAGGACCCGGAGCACAGATACGCAGTATTTT.

For this clone: An end of the junction does not agree with germline; a read error may underlie this. The chain joins TRBV6-5 to TRBJ2-1; 9 bases map to TRBD1. There are 16 residues in the CDR3. CDR1 is MNHEY, CDR2 SVGAGI, per germline. This CDR3 reads CASSYYPDRGYNEQFF. The CDR3 DNA reads TGTGCCAGCAGCTACTACCCGGACAGGGGCTACAATGAGCAGTTCTTC.

The chain combines TRBV7-9 with TRBJ2-7; 10 nucleotides line up with TRBD1. CDR1 SEHNR and CDR2 FQNEAQ come from the germline V gene (reference sequence). The J segment lost 4 bases and the V segment lost 3 bases, leaving 6 bases of the junction unmatched. The CDR3 runs 15 residues. The chain's CDR3 is CASSLGQGSIYEQYF. DNA for the CDR3: TGTGCCAGCAGCTTGGGACAGGGGAGTATTTACGAGCAGTACTTC.

In regard to this clone: Different DNA sequences within this sample yield the same CDR3. The chain employs TRBV30 and TRBJ1-1; D possibly corresponds to TRBD1 (6 bases). V was clipped by 7 bases and J by 6 bases, with 12 bases between them. CDR3 length: 11 residues. Germline CDR1 reads GTSNPN; CDR2 reads SVGIG (reference sequence). The CDR3: CASRGGAEAFF. The CDR3 bases are TGTGCCTCCAGAGGGGGGGCTGAAGCTTTCTTT.

The chain recombines TRBV19 with TRBJ2-1, with TRBD2 matching 7 bases. The germline V gene has CDR1 LNHDA and CDR2 SQIVND (reference sequence). With V trimmed by 3 bases and J by 7 bases, 9 bases remained unmatched. The length of the CDR3 is 15 residues. The CDR3 spells CASSILRGTRNEQFF. The DNA of the CDR3 is TGTGCCAGTAGTATCTTGCGGGGGACCAGGAATGAGCAGTTCTTC. Variable domain in full (rest from reference TRBV19 and TRBJ2-1): DGGITQSPKYLFRKEGQNVTLSCEQNLNHDAMYWYRQDPGQGLRLIYYSQIVNDFQKGDIAEGYSVSREKKESFPLTVTSAQKNPTAFYLCASSILRGTRNEQFFGPGTRLTVL.

The chain couples TRBV5-1 to TRBJ2-1; the D gene could be TRBD1 or TRBD2 (5 bases each). In germline, CDR1 is SGHRS, CDR2 YFSETQ. This CDR3 contains 12 residues. Trimming left V 0 bases short and J 12 bases short, with 10 bases between. The CDR3 loop is CASSLDEGTQFF. The CDR3 region has the DNA TGCGCCAGCAGCTTGGATGAAGGGACGCAGTTCTTC. Drawing the rest from reference TRBV5-1 and TRBJ2-1, the complete variable domain is KAGVTQTPRYLIKTRGQQVTLSCSPISGHRSVSWYQQTPGQGLQFLFEYFSETQRNKGNFPGRFSGRQFSNSRSEMNVSTLELGDSALYLCASSLDEGTQFFGPGTRLTVL.

V and J are TRBV11-1 and TRBJ2-1, with 16 bases lining up with TRBD2. The CDR3 contains 18 residues. With V trimmed by 5 bases and J by 0 bases, 4 bases remained unmatched. Per germline, CDR1 SGHAT and CDR2 FQDESV (reference sequence). The CDR3 region has the DNA TGTGCCAGCAGCCCGGGACTAGCGGGGGGGTCCTCCTACAATGAGCAGTTCTTC. This encodes CASSPGLAGGSSYNEQFF. Filled out from reference TRBV11-1 and TRBJ2-1, the complete variable domain reads EAEVAQSPRYKITEKSQAVAFWCDPISGHATLYWYRQILGQGPELLVQFQDESVVDDSQLPKDRFSAERLKGVDSTLKIQPAELGDSAMYLCASSPGLAGGSSYNEQFFGPGTRLTVL.

The chain is built from TRBV5-1 and TRBJ2-3; TRBD1 agrees at 7 bases. Germline V CDR1 and CDR2: SGHRS, YFSETQ. V lost 4 bases, J lost 4 bases, and 12 bases stayed unmatched. This CDR3 region has 16 residues. CDR3 sequence: CASSPGLGGSSDTQYF. For the CDR3, the DNA is TGCGCCAGCAGCCCGGGGCTAGGGGGCAGTTCAGATACGCAGTATTTT.

This sequence joins TRBV29-1 and TRBJ1-2, with 7 positions matching TRBD1. The germline gives CDR1 SQVTM, CDR2 ANQGSEA. This CDR3 region has 12 residues. Trimming took 4 bases from V and 6 from J; bases not matched to a gene: 5. CDR3 region: CSVGYRGDGYTF. DNA of the CDR3: TGCAGCGTTGGGTACAGGGGAGATGGCTACACCTTC.

This chain uses TRBV2 with TRBJ2-1; D ambiguous. This CDR3 spans 17 amino acids. Germline CDR1 reads SNHLY; CDR2 reads FYNNEI. V shed 2 bases and J shed 10 bases, with 24 bases lying between them. CDR3 coding DNA: TGTGCCAGCAGTGAACCGCCGGGCAGAGGCAGAGTTTTAGAGCAGTTCTTC. Protein sequence: CASSEPPGRGRVLEQFF.

V and J are TRBV5-1 and TRBJ2-7; D call uncertain. The ends were cut back, 0 bases at V and 1 base at J, with 8 bases in the middle. Germline values: CDR1 SGHRS, CDR2 YFSETQ. This CDR3 is 14 amino acids long. The CDR3 region has the DNA TGCGCCAGCAGCTTGGACGACAATTCCTACGAGCAGTACTTC. It encodes CASSLDDNSYEQYF.